The 15 T cell receptor beta chains reported below all come from one sample, sequenced in a study of CD8+ T cells in alopecia areata. Sequencing templates came from extracted RNA that was reverse transcribed into cDNA. The table came from immunoSEQ multiplex PCR; TCRdb's copy has only in-frame clones and leaves some out. Recorded here are 1,200 to 1,500 clones, none singletons. Sequencing was carried out using lesional skin. The source of these receptors is a C3H/HeJ mouse with alopecia areata. The mouse line has the MHC haplotype H2-k.

This clone came up many times. DNA and listed protein disagree at residue 12, so the protein shown here was translated from the DNA. Gene names follow the mouse nomenclature. The CDR3 goes on 3 residues after the read ends, and that part is filled in from the germline J gene. This chain uses TRBV5 with TRBJ1-3; 7 bases agree with TRBD1. With V trimmed by 4 bases and J by 0 bases, 3 bases remained unmatched. CDR1 and CDR2 from the germline V gene are LGHNA and YNLKQL (reference sequence). The length of the CDR3 is 15 residues. The covered CDR3 bases are TGTGCCAGCAGCCCACAGGGGTATTCTGGAAATACG. Encoded protein: CASSPQGYSGNT. The whole CDR3 protein is CASSPQGYSGNTLYF.

This clone showed up many times. Germline and genes: mouse. Coverage ceases 4 residues before the CDR3 finishes, and the germline J gene fills in the end. The identical CDR3 is also encoded by other nucleotide sequences in the sample. This chain connects TRBV13-2 to TRBJ1-4, with TRBD1 identical over 9 bases. Germline V lookup: CDR1 NNHNN, CDR2 SYGAGS (reference sequence). The length of the CDR3 is 15 residues. CDR3 DNA (partial): TGTGCCAGCGGTGATGCAGACAGGGGGGGCGAA. Its protein product is CASGDADRGGE. The entire CDR3 reads CASGDADRGGERLFF.

This clone has a handful of counts. This likely stems from a read error, as it lies one base from a far larger clone. Genes here carry mouse names. The read ends 4 residues shy of where the CDR3 ends; the end is completed using the germline J gene. V is TRBV14 and J is TRBJ1-1, with 7 positions matching TRBD1. The CDR3 has 15 residues. CDR1 and CDR2 from the germline V gene are SGHDT and FRDEAV. Trimming removed 5 bases from V and 0 bases from J; junction bases left unmatched: 7. CDR3 DNA (partial): TGTGCCAGCAGCCGCCCCAGGGGGACAAACACA. It translates to CASSRPRGTNT. The CDR3 reads in full as CASSRPRGTNTEVFF. Full variable domain (missing parts from reference TRBV14 and TRBJ1-1): EAGVTQSPRYAVLQEGQAVSFWCDPISGHDTLYWYQQPRDQGPQLLVYFRDEAVIDNSQLPSDRFSAVRPKGTNSTLKIQSAKQGDTATYLCASSRPRGTNTEVFFGKGTRLTVV.

The sample holds many counts of this clone. Each gene name is a mouse one. Read data end 4 residues before the CDR3 end; the end is taken from the germline J gene. The genes are TRBV19 and TRBJ1-4, with 8 bases aligning to TRBD1. The J segment lost 2 bases and the V segment lost 0 bases, leaving 0 bases of the junction unmatched. The CDR3 runs 15 residues. Germline V CDR1 and CDR2: FNHDT, SITEND (reference sequence). CDR3 amino acids: CASSIGDRSNERLFF. The sequenced part of the CDR3 DNA is TGTGCCAGCAGTATAGGGGACAGGTCCAACGAA. The whole variable domain, filled in from reference TRBV19 and TRBJ1-4, reads GGIITQTPKFLIGQEGQKLTLKCQQNFNHDTMYWYRQDSGKGLRLIYYSITENDLQKGDLSEGYDASREKKSSFSLTVTSAQKNEMAVFLCASSIGDRSNERLFFGHGTKLSVL.

This clone appeared many times. A far larger clone is off by one base, so a read error is likely. The gene symbols are mouse symbols. The read halts 4 residues ahead of the CDR3 end, with the missing end drawn from the germline J gene. The sample holds other DNA sequences that translate to the same CDR3. The chain recombines TRBV19 with TRBJ2-7; the D gene is possibly TRBD1 (5 bases). Germline loops: CDR1 FNHDT, CDR2 SITEND (reference sequence). Trimming shortened V by 6 bases and J by 3 bases, and 10 bases separated the two germline ends. There are 12 residues in the CDR3. The CDR3 DNA, read in part, is TGTGCCAGCACCGCCGGACACTAT. Translation: CASTAGHY. The full CDR3 sequence reads CASTAGHYEQYF. The complete variable domain, with remaining parts taken from reference TRBV19 and TRBJ2-7, reads GGIITQTPKFLIGQEGQKLTLKCQQNFNHDTMYWYRQDSGKGLRLIYYSITENDLQKGDLSEGYDASREKKSSFSLTVTSAQKNEMAVFLCASTAGHYEQYFGPGTRLTVL.

In this sample, this clone turned up many times. The gene names given are mouse names. The read falls 4 residues short of the CDR3 end, and the missing part is taken from the germline J gene. V and J are TRBV13-2 and TRBJ2-4, with 10 bases aligning to TRBD1. Per germline, CDR1 NNHNN and CDR2 SYGAGS (reference sequence). The CDR3 covers 14 residues. V was clipped by 4 bases and J by 3 bases; unmatched bases: 2. The sequenced part of the CDR3 DNA is TGTGCCAGCGGTCTGGACAGGGGGCAAAAC. Translating it yields CASGLDRGQN. The full CDR3 sequence reads CASGLDRGQNTLYF.

This clone showed up many times. The genes and germline here are from mouse. The read ends 4 residues shy of where the CDR3 ends; the end is completed using the germline J gene. The rearrangement joins TRBV31 to TRBJ2-4, with 10 bases matching TRBD2. The CDR3 contains 12 residues. CDR1 and CDR2 (germline): GKSSPN, SITVG. The CDR3 bases that were read are TGTGCCTGGAGGACTGGGGGGAAC. Translating gives CAWRTGGN. The full CDR3 is CAWRTGGNTLYF.

On this clone itself: Gene labels here are mouse ones. The read terminates 4 residues ahead of where the CDR3 ends, so the germline J gene completes it. The chain couples TRBV13-1 to TRBJ2-1; 7 bases fit TRBD2. The J segment lost 5 bases and the V segment lost 2 bases, leaving 1 base of the junction unmatched. CDR3 size: 13 residues. CDR1 NSHNY and CDR2 SYGAGN come from the germline V gene. The covered CDR3 bases are TGTGCCAGCAGTGAGGGGGGGGATGCT. Encoded protein: CASSEGGDA. The entire CDR3 protein is CASSEGGDAEQFF.

This clone was found a few times. A far larger clone is one nucleotide away, so this likely arose from a read error. Gene names and germline refer to mouse. The read halts 4 residues ahead of the CDR3 end, with the missing end drawn from the germline J gene. Other nucleotide sequences in the sample specify the same CDR3. The V gene is TRBV19, the J gene TRBJ1-1, with a possible D match to TRBD1 (5 bases). Germline values: CDR1 FNHDT, CDR2 SITEND (reference sequence). The CDR3 runs to 16 residues. V lost 10 bases, J lost 1 base, and 23 bases lay in between. The DNA read from the CDR3 is TGTGCCGCCCAAAGGCTGAGAGGGCAGGGGAACACA. It codes for CAAQRLRGQGNT. The CDR3 in full is CAAQRLRGQGNTEVFF.

This clone ranks as medium-sized. Mouse germline and gene names are used. The read terminates 4 residues before the CDR3 end, so the remaining end is supplied by the germline J gene. The identical CDR3 is also encoded by other nucleotide sequences in the sample. The chain links TRBV19 to TRBJ2-7, with 8 bases lining up with TRBD1. V lost 2 bases, J lost 0 bases, and 4 bases stayed unmatched. Germline loops: CDR1 FNHDT, CDR2 SITEND (reference sequence). The CDR3 totals 15 residues. The CDR3 loop reads CASSIGTGGSYEQYF. The sequenced part of the CDR3 DNA is TGTGCCAGCAGTATCGGGACAGGCGGCTCCTAT. The whole variable domain, filled in from reference TRBV19 and TRBJ2-7, reads GGIITQTPKFLIGQEGQKLTLKCQQNFNHDTMYWYRQDSGKGLRLIYYSITENDLQKGDLSEGYDASREKKSSFSLTVTSAQKNEMAVFLCASSIGTGGSYEQYFGPGTRLTVL.

About this clone: All gene names here are mouse names. Incomplete CDR3 DNA: TGTGCCAGCAGTATCGGACTGGGGGACTATGCT. It yields the protein CASSIGLGDYA. The entire CDR3 is CASSIGLGDYAEQFF. The chain carries TRBV14 and TRBJ2-1; TRBD2 matches at 10 bases. The sequence runs out 4 residues before the end of the CDR3; the remainder is reconstructed from the germline J gene. Germline V gene data show CDR1 as SGHDT and CDR2 as FRDEAV. CDR3 length: 15 residues. The J segment lost 2 bases and the V segment lost 4 bases, leaving 3 bases of the junction unmatched.

On this clone: Mouse names are used for the genes. The read gets to within 4 residues of the CDR3 end, and the germline J gene fills in the rest. V usage is TRBV13-1 and J usage is TRBJ2-1; 10 nucleotides match TRBD2. The CDR3 covers 15 residues. V was clipped by 4 bases and J by 2 bases; unmatched bases: 3. The germline V gene encodes CDR1 NSHNY and CDR2 SYGAGN. The sequenced part of the CDR3 DNA is TGTGCCAGCAGTATCGGACTGGGGGACTATGCT. Translation: CASSIGLGDYA. The full CDR3 is CASSIGLGDYAEQFF.

This clone was seen a few times. Germline and genes: mouse. The read stops 4 residues short of the end of the CDR3; the missing end is completed from the germline J gene. The gene calls are TRBV5 and TRBJ2-1, with 8 bases aligning to TRBD1. This CDR3 contains 14 residues. Looked up from germline, CDR1 is LGHNA and CDR2 is YNLKQL (reference sequence). The DNA read from the CDR3 is TGTGCCAGCAGCCGCCCCAGGGGGCGAGCT. Translated, it gives CASSRPRGRA. Given in full, the CDR3 is CASSRPRGRAEQFF.

In its sample, this clone was seen many times. Gene names refer to mouse genes. CDR3 bases read: TGTGCCAGCAGAAATCCCCGGGGGGCTGGCACA. As protein: CASRNPRGAGT. The full CDR3 reads CASRNPRGAGTEVFF. V and J are TRBV19 and TRBJ1-1; weak D call: TRBD1 (6 bases). The read stops 4 residues short of the end of the CDR3; the missing end is completed from the germline J gene. Deletions cut 5 bases from V and 4 bases from J, with 18 bases between. This CDR3 has 15 residues. Germline V gene sequence: CDR1 FNHDT, CDR2 SITEND (reference sequence).

This clone is large within its sample. Genes here carry mouse names. The CDR3 loop is CASSQKDTQYF. The sequenced CDR3 bases are TGTGCCAGCAGCCAAAAAGAC. The V gene is TRBV14, the J gene TRBJ2-5; D is unresolved. The CDR3 end falls 4 residues outside the read, so it is completed with the germline J gene. The germline gives CDR1 SGHDT, CDR2 FRDEAV. This CDR3 is 11 amino acids long.